This passage covers 3 T cell receptor beta chains from one sample sequenced in a study of T cell repertoires in cytomegalovirus infection. Each CDR3 protein is one row after TCRdb ran MiXCR on the reads. The sample consists of around 770,000 distinct CDR3 sequences, 25% to 35% of them appearing once. No cognate antigen is known for these TCRs. The sample was cultured CD8+ T cells from PBMCs, taken from culture after CMV antigen stimulation. The receptors come from a human donor in good health (CMV status not recorded). Some clones in this sample may be carry-over from other donors' samples.

The chain has TRBV13 and TRBJ2-6; D is undetermined. This CDR3 contains 16 residues. CDR1 is PRHDT, CDR2 FYEKMQ, per germline (reference sequence). V was shortened by 1 base and J by 3 bases, with 10 bases between the two germline ends. The CDR3 region has the DNA TGTGCCAGCAGCTTAGAAGTTTGGGGTGGGGCCAACGTCCTGACTTTC. Protein: CASSLEVWGGANVLTF.

V gene TRBV7-2 combines with J gene TRBJ1-1; D ambiguous. The length of the CDR3 is 14 residues. The V gene lost 1 base and the J gene lost 3 bases, with 9 bases spanning the gap. Germline CDR1 is SGHTA and CDR2 is FQGNSA. The CDR3: CASSLVGKHTEAFF. The CDR3 DNA follows: TGTGCCAGCAGCTTAGTAGGGAAACACACTGAAGCTTTCTTT.

J is TRBJ2-6 and V is TRBV7-9; D not certain. The CDR3 is 16 residues long. Germline lookup yields CDR1 SEHNR and CDR2 FQNEAQ (reference sequence). The germline V and J ends were trimmed by 1 base and 0 bases, with 7 bases remaining between them. CDR3 coding DNA: TGTGCCAGCAGCTTAGAGCCGTACTCTGGGGCCAACGTCCTGACTTTC. It specifies CASSLEPYSGANVLTF.